These T cell receptor beta chains were read from a single sample in a study of T cells in localized non-small cell lung cancer. Using immunoSEQ multiplex PCR, the repertoire was profiled, and TCRdb retains in-frame clones only, with some absent. The sample carries about 24,000 clones, roughly 89% recorded once. The sequencing used peripheral blood, collected before any cancer treatment. The receptors derive from a man between 40 and 70 years old with stage I squamous cell lung carcinoma. Each CDR3 is given with its conserved first and last residue. The listing skips clone size in some rows; elsewhere it reads once, few, many or a size class.

j_gene | abundance | v_gene | CDR3aa
TRBJ2-3 | - | TRBV10-2 | CASSSRDTQYF
TRBJ2-2 | - | TRBV10-2 | CASTLLDGELFF
TRBJ2-2 | - | TRBV5-1 | CASSRTGSTGELFF
TRBJ2-2 | once | TRBV4-1 | CASSQDRQGGTGELFF
TRBJ2-5 | once | TRBV7-2 | CASSLVRIRGTGRQETQYF
TRBJ1-1 | once | TRBV7-9 | CASSLSRDTEAFF
TRBJ2-5 | - | TRBV5-4 | CASSGRETQYF
TRBJ2-1 | once | TRBV5-1 | CASSLDSMGYNEQFF
TRBJ1-1 | - | TRBV7-9 | CASSRWTGSNTEAFF
TRBJ2-7 | - | TRBV6-5 | CASSPNSGLSYEQYF
TRBJ2-1 | - | TRBV7-2 | CASSSPPHNEQFF
TRBJ2-2 | - | TRBV18 | CASSPPSSGGTGELFF
TRBJ1-4 | - | TRBV5-1 | CASSSGQGTLATNEKLFF
TRBJ1-1 | once | TRBV4-1 | CASSRTPGSWTEAFF
TRBJ2-6 | - | TRBV19 | CASSILGFGANVLTF
TRBJ1-3 | - | TRBV6-1 | CASRGTALSGNTIYF
TRBJ1-2 | - | TRBV2 | CASRGDRVVHGYTF
TRBJ2-3 | - | TRBV6-1 | CASSEVALTDTQYF
TRBJ2-7 | - | TRBV14 | CASNREYEQYF
TRBJ1-5 | - | TRBV10-3 | CAISDTGIGQPQHF
TRBJ1-1 | - | TRBV19 | CATKRDREAFF
TRBJ2-7 | - | TRBV6-1 | CASSEQTFSYEQYF
TRBJ2-7 | - | TRBV5-1 | CASSPGQSGDEQYF
TRBJ2-3 | - | TRBV7-9 | CASNAGHTDTQYF
TRBJ2-2 | - | TRBV7-8 | CASSFLDRTGELFF
TRBJ1-1 | - | TRBV6-1 | CASNKGFEAFF
TRBJ2-1 | once | TRBV5-4 | CASATSGGADEQFF
TRBJ1-6 | - | TRBV6-5 | CASSYSAYNSPLHF
TRBJ2-1 | - | TRBV18 | CASSAGAGEINEQFF
TRBJ1-2 | - | TRBV6-5 | CASRKTGNYGYTF
TRBJ2-2 | once | TRBV7-2 | CASSLGQGPGELFF
TRBJ1-3 | once | TRBV18 | CASSPTREHGNTIYF
TRBJ1-1 | - | TRBV5-4 | CASSFQGAPGAFF
TRBJ2-2 | - | TRBV2 | CASSEGLFTGELFF
TRBJ1-6 | - | TRBV5-5 | CASSLVSGTGLVPNSPLHF
TRBJ2-7 | - | TRBV9 | CASSPHGPPSYEQYF
TRBJ2-2 | - | TRBV15 | CATSRSQIRNTGELFF
TRBJ1-5 | - | TRBV23-1 | CASSRAGKRDQPQHF
TRBJ1-4 | once | TRBV28 | CASSLYLRQGSTNEKLFF
TRBJ1-1 | - | TRBV7-9 | CASSPQGETEAFF
TRBJ2-7 | - | TRBV7-9 | CASSLDRGPTLYEQYF
TRBJ2-5 | - | TRBV5-6 | CASSSLRDREETQYF
TRBJ2-7 | - | TRBV4-2 | CASSQVREGGYEQYF
TRBJ2-1 | - | TRBV12-5 | CASGLSGTKFF
TRBJ1-1 | - | TRBV6-1 | CASSEEQGFSEAFF
TRBJ1-4 | - | TRBV6-6 | CASSYSGQGVEKLFF
TRBJ1-1 | - | TRBV5-4 | CASSTEAFF
TRBJ2-1 | once | TRBV5-1 | CAIPTGGSNEQFF
TRBJ1-3 | - | TRBV7-9 | CASSLMAASGNTIYF
TRBJ1-1 | - | TRBV4-1 | CASSHDPGKDEAFF
TRBJ1-2 | - | TRBV30 | CAWTGGWYGYTF
TRBJ2-5 | - | TRBV2 | CASRPRQTETQYF
TRBJ1-4 | - | TRBV6-5 | CASSFTTGSNEKLFF
TRBJ1-1 | - | TRBV10-2 | CASSEAGTGIEAFF